The T cell receptor (beta chain) under discussion was sequenced for a study of CD8 T cells in Susac syndrome. Study overall: At blood draw, Susac syndrome patients were therapy-naive, on corticosteroids, or on intravenous immunoglobulin alone.

Findings and caveats of the study: The TCR sequencing and HLA analysis in the study involved a relatively small number of individuals, as the study acknowledged. The peak of CD8+ clonal expansion in Susac was seen in TEMRA cells and active patients.

The authors reverse transcribed roughly 0.5 to 1 ug RNA with random hexamers. TCRdb fed the immunoSEQ multiplex PCR reads into MiXCR, producing one record per CDR3 protein. The table shows about 100,000 distinct CDR3 sequences, with about 95% occurring only once. This CDR3 is 13 amino acids long. The ends were cut back, 1 base at V and 5 bases at J, with 9 bases in the middle. CDR1 and CDR2 from the germline V gene are MDHEN and SYDVKM. For this clonotype: The antigen remains undetermined.

Definite or probable Susac syndrome was diagnosed using recently defined diagnostic criteria. The TCR sequence derives from a human donor with Susac syndrome. Material: CD8+ T cells from PBMCs. The chain has TRBV28 and TRBJ2-7, with D tentatively TRBD2 (5 bases). Written as DNA, the CDR3 is TGTGCCAGCAGTTTATTGGGAGTCCACGAGCAGTACTTC. Translation gives CASSLLGVHEQYF. Full variable domain (remainder filled in from reference TRBV28 and TRBJ2-7): DVKVTQSSRYLVKRTGEKVFLECVQDMDHENMFWYRQDPGLGLRLIYFSYDVKMKEKGDIPEGYSVSREKKERFSLILESASTNQTSMYLCASSLLGVHEQYFGPGTRLTVT.